Below are 14 T cell receptor beta chains sequenced from a single sample in a study of molecular identifiers for immune sequencing clone quantification. Via MiXCR, TCRdb re-called the PCR reads, giving one row per CDR3 protein. Here the sample spans about 640,000 distinct CDR3 sequences, just under 20% being singletons. Sequencing was carried out using naive CD8+ T cells from blood, with Jurkat cell RNA spiked in. Subset given: FACS-sorted CD8+CD4-CCR7+CD45RA+ naive T cells. The receptor set was obtained from a human donor in good health. Some libraries in this study had Jurkat cell RNA spiked in.

The sample holds many counts of this clonotype. V is TRBV30 and J is TRBJ1-2; a possible D gene is TRBD1 (5 bases). Between the trimmed V and J ends, which lost 2 bases and 5 bases, there was a span of 18 bases. The CDR3 sequence is 15 residues long. Germline CDR1 and CDR2: GTSNPN and SVGIG (reference sequence). The CDR3 nucleotides read TGTGCCTGGAGTACAACAGGTGGATGGGGGTATGGCTACACCTTC. Protein product: CAWSTTGGWGYGYTF. Full variable domain (rest looked up from reference TRBV30 and TRBJ1-2): SQTIHQWPATLVQPVGSPLSLECTVEGTSNPNLYWYRQAAGRGLQLLFYSVGIGQISSEVPQNLSASRPQDRQFILSSKKLLLSDSGFYLCAWSTTGGWGYGYTFGSGTRLTVV.

This clonotype was detected ten times or more. The V call is TRBV3-1, the J call TRBJ1-4; TRBD1 is a possible D gene (5 bases). Per the germline V gene, CDR1 is LGHDT and CDR2 is YNNKEL (reference sequence). V was pared by 4 bases and J by 0 bases, with 12 bases between. This CDR3 spans 16 amino acids. The CDR3 region is CASSRRGPATNEKLFF. The CDR3 nucleotides read TGTGCCAGCAGCCGGCGGGGACCAGCAACTAATGAAAAACTGTTTTTT.

This clonotype has a count of ten or more. The chain has TRBV19 and TRBJ1-2; a possible D gene is TRBD1 (6 bases). V gave up 3 bases and J gave up 0 bases, with 11 bases separating them. CDR3 length: 15 residues. Germline V CDR1 and CDR2: LNHDA, SQIVND (reference sequence). The CDR3 here is CASSIRTETNYGYTF. The CDR3 DNA reads as TGTGCCAGTAGTATCCGGACAGAGACTAACTATGGCTACACCTTC.

With respect to this clonotype: A read error may be the cause here, since a much bigger clone is one base away. The chain joins TRBV12-3 or TRBV12-4 to TRBJ2-1; D may match TRBD1 or TRBD2 (5 bases each). The CDR3 sequence is 12 residues long. V gave up 4 bases and J gave up 14 bases, with 15 bases separating them. CDR3 loop: CASSYGFREKFF. The CDR3 DNA reads TGTGCCAGCAGTTATGGGTTCAGGGAGAAGTTCTTC.

This clonotype was seen many times. The chain is built from TRBV4-1 and TRBJ2-7; D call uncertain. CDR1 MGHRA and CDR2 YSYEKL come from the germline V gene. The CDR3 spans 15 residues. With 1 base removed from V and 3 bases from J, the gap between germline ends came to 13 bases. The CDR3 sequence: CASSQGGQSFYEQYF. CDR3 in DNA: TGCGCCAGCAGCCAAGGTGGCCAGAGTTTCTACGAGCAGTACTTC.

Only a few counts were recorded for this clonotype. The J gene is TRBJ1-2, the V gene TRBV9; D not resolved. V lost 2 bases and J lost 0, with 11 bases in between. In germline, CDR1 is SGDLS, CDR2 YYNGEE. This CDR3 contains 15 residues. The CDR3 DNA follows: TGTGCCAGCAGCGTCGATTGGACGGCTAACTATGGCTACACCTTC. Amino acids: CASSVDWTANYGYTF.

Only a few counts were recorded for this clonotype. The chain couples TRBV12-3 or TRBV12-4 to TRBJ2-1; no firm D call. The CDR3 length is 11 residues. Trimming removed 2 bases from V and 12 bases from J, with 8 bases in between. CDR3 residues: CASSLQSAQFF. The CDR3 region has the DNA TGTGCCAGCAGTTTACAGTCCGCGCAGTTCTTC.

The chain carries TRBV7-9 and TRBJ2-2, with 9 nucleotides matching TRBD1. V lost 6 bases to trimming and J lost 3 bases; unmatched junction nucleotides: 14. The CDR3 is 18 residues long. CDR1 SEHNR and CDR2 FQNEAQ come from the germline V gene (reference sequence). CDR3 nucleotide sequence: TGTGCCAGCAGTTCCCAAACCGGGGACAGGGATTACACCGGGGAGCTGTTTTTT. Protein sequence: CASSSQTGDRDYTGELFF.

This clonotype was picked up many times. The CDR3 loop reads CASSLGTGGQTEAFF. The DNA for the CDR3 is TGTGCCAGCAGTTTAGGGACAGGGGGCCAGACTGAAGCTTTCTTT. The genes are TRBV27 and TRBJ1-1; TRBD1 agrees at 12 bases. The CDR3 length is 15 residues. V shed 2 bases, J shed 5 bases, and the junction held 3 bases outside the gene matches. Germline V CDR1 and CDR2: MNHEY, SMNVEV (reference sequence).

A note on this clonotype: A much larger clone is a single base away; this may be a read error. This chain links TRBV2 with TRBJ2-5; TRBD2 might be the D (7 bases). Per the germline V gene, CDR1 is SNHLY and CDR2 is FYNNEI. Trimming removed 3 bases from V and 2 bases from J, with 16 bases in between. The CDR3 extends over 16 amino acids. Written as DNA, the CDR3 is TGTGCCAGCAGTGAGTGGCCAGCGGGGACACAAGAGACCCAGTACTTC. It codes for CASSEWPAGTQETQYF. The full variable domain, with the rest looked up from reference TRBV2 and TRBJ2-5, is EPEVTQTPSHQVTQMGQEVILRCVPISNHLYFYWYRQILGQKVEFLVSFYNNEISEKSEIFDDQFSVERPDGSNFTLKIRSTKLEDSAMYFCASSEWPAGTQETQYFGPGTRLLVL.

This clonotype was recorded a few times. The genes are TRBV6-6 and TRBJ2-4; 16 bases align to TRBD2. The germline gives CDR1 MNHNY, CDR2 SVGAGI (reference sequence). The ends lost 10 bases at V and 3 bases at J; junction bases unmatched: 9. The CDR3 contains 17 residues. CDR3: CATEGLAGGASKNIQYF. CDR3 DNA: TGTGCCACCGAGGGACTAGCGGGGGGGGCGAGCAAAAACATTCAGTACTTC.

The rearrangement joins TRBV18 to TRBJ1-5, with a possible D match to TRBD1 (5 bases). This CDR3 has 13 amino acids. Trimming stripped 2 bases from V and 7 bases from J, with 9 bases between. From germline, CDR1 is KGHSH and CDR2 LQKENI. The CDR3 DNA is TGTGCCAGCTCACCATTCGGGGACCAGCCCCAGCATTTT. Translated, it gives CASSPFGDQPQHF.

As for this clonotype: A junction boundary mismatches the germline segment, possibly from a read error. The chain carries TRBV6-5 and TRBJ2-3; D gene unclear. The germline CDR1 and CDR2 sequences are MNHEY and SVGAGI. This CDR3 is built from 9 residues. The CDR3 sequence is CSGTDTQYF. The CDR3 region has the DNA TGCTCCGGCACAGATACGCAGTATTTT.

The rearrangement joins TRBV19 to TRBJ2-7; no clear D gene. Trimming cost V 3 bases and J 0 bases, with 9 bases left between them. CDR3 length: 14 residues. Per the germline V gene, CDR1 is LNHDA and CDR2 is SQIVND (reference sequence). Here the CDR3 DNA reads TGTGCCAGTAGTATTGCAGATCTCTCCTACGAGCAGTACTTC. It yields the protein CASSIADLSYEQYF.